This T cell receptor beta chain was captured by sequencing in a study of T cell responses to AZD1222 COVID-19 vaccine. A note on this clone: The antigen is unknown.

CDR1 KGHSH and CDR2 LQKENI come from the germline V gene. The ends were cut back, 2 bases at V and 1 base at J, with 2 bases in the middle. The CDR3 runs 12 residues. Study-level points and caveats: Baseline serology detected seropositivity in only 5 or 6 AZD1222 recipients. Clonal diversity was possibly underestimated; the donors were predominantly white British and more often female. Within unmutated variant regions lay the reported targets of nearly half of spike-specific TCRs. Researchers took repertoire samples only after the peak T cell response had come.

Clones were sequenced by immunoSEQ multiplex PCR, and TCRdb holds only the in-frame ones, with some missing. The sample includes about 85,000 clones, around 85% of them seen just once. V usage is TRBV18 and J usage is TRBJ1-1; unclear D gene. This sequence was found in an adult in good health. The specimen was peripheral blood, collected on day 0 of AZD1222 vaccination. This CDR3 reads CASSPANTEAFF. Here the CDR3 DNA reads TGTGCCAGCTCACCAGCGAACACTGAAGCTTTCTTT.